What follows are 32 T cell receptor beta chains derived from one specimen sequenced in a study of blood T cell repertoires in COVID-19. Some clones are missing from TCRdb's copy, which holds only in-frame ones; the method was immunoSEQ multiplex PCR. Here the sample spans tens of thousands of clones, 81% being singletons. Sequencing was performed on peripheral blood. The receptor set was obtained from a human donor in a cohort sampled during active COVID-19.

The CDR3 loop reads CASSPQQRGVSYNEQFF. CDR3 sequence (DNA): TGTGCCAGCAGCCCCCAGCAGCGGGGGGTCTCCTACAATGAGCAGTTCTTC. This chain links TRBV7-6 with TRBJ2-1; 9 bases align to TRBD2. Germline V gene lookup returns CDR1 SGHVS and CDR2 FNYEAQ. V trimming: 5 bases; J trimming: 0 bases; junction bases outside the gene matches: 8. There are 17 residues in the CDR3.

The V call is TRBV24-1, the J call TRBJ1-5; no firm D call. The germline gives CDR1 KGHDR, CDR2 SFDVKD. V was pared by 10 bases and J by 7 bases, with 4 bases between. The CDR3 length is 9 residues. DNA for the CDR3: TGTGCCACACAACAGCCCCAGCATTTT. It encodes CATQQPQHF.

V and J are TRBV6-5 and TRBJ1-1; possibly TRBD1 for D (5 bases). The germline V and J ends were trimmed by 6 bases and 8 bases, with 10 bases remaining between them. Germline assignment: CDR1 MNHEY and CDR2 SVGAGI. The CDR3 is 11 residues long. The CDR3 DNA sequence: TGTGCCAGCAGCGACAGATTAGAAGCTTTCTTT. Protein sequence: CASSDRLEAFF.

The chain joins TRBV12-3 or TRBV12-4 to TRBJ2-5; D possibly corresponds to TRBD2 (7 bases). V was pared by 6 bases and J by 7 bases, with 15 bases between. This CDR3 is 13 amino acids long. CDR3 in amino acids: CASRRIRGGTQYF. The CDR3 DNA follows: TGTGCCAGCAGGAGGATAAGGGGGGGGACCCAGTACTTC.

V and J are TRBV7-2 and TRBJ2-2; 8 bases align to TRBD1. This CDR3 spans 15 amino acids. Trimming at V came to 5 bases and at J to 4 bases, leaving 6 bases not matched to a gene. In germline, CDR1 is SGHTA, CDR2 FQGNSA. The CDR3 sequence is CASSAQGVPTGELFF. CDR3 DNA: TGTGCCAGCAGCGCACAGGGGGTTCCCACCGGGGAGCTGTTTTTT.

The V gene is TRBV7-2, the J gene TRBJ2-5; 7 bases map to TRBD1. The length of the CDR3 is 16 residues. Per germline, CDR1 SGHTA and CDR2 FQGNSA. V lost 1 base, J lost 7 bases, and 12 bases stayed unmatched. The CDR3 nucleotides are TGTGCCAGCAGCTTAGAACGGACAGGACGGACGGGGACCCAGTACTTC. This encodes CASSLERTGRTGTQYF.

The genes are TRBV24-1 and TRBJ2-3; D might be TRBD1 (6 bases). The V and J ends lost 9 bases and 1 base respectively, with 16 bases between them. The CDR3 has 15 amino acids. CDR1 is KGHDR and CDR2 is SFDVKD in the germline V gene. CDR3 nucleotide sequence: TGTGCCACCGGCAAAACCAGGACAGGCACAGATACGCAGTATTTT. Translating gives CATGKTRTGTDTQYF.

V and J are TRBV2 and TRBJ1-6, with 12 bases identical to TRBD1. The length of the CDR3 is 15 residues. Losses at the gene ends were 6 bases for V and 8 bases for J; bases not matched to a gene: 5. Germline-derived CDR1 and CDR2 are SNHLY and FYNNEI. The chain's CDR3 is CASRAGTGGYSPLHF. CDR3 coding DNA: TGTGCCAGCAGGGCTGGGACAGGGGGCTATTCACCCCTCCACTTT.

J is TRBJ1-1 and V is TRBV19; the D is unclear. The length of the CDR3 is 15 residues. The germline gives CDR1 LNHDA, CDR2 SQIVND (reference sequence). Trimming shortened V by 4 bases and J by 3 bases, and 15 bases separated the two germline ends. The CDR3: CASSTRPESYTEAFF. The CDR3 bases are TGTGCCAGTAGTACCCGTCCGGAGTCATACACTGAAGCTTTCTTT.

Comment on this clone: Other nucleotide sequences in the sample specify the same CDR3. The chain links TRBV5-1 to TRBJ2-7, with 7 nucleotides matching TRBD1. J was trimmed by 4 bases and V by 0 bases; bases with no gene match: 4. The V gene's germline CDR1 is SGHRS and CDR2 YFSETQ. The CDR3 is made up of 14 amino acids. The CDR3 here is CASSLGQGGYEQYF. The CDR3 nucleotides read TGCGCCAGCAGCTTGGGACAGGGTGGGTACGAGCAGTACTTC.

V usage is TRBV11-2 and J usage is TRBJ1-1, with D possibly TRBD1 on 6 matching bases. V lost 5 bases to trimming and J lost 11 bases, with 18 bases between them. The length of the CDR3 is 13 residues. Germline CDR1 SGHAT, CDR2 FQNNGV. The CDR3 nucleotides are TGTGCCAGCAGCCAAGTTTACAGGGACCAGGCTTTCTTT. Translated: CASSQVYRDQAFF.

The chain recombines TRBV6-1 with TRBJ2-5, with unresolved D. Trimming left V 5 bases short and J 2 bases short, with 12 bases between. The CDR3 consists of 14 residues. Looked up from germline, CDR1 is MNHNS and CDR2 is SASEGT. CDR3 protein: CASSFTEFQETQYF. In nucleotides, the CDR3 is TGTGCCAGCAGTTTCACAGAGTTTCAAGAGACCCAGTACTTC.

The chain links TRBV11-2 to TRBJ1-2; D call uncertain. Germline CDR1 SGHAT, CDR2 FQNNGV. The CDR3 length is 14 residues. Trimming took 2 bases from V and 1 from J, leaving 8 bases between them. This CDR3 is CASSLSGVNYGYTF. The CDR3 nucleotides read TGTGCCAGCAGCTTAAGCGGCGTTAACTATGGCTACACCTTC.

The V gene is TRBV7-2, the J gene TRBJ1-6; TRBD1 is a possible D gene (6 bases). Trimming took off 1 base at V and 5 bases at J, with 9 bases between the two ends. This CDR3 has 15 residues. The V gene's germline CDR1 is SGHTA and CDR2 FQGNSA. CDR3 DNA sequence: TGTGCCAGCAGCTTAGGACAGGCCAATAATTCACCCCTCCACTTT. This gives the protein CASSLGQANNSPLHF. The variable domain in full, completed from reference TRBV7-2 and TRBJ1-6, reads GAGVSQSPSNKVTEKGKDVELRCDPISGHTALYWYRQSLGQGLEFLIYFQGNSAPDKSGLPSDRFSAERTGGSVSTLTIQRTQQEDSAVYLCASSLGQANNSPLHFGNGTRLTVT.

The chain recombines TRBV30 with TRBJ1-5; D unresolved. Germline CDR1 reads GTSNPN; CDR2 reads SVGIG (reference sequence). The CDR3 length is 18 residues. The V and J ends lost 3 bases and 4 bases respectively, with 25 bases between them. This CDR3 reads CAWRTTTSPLGGNQPQHF. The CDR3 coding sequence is TGTGCCTGGAGAACCACTACCTCTCCCCTAGGAGGGAATCAGCCCCAGCATTTT. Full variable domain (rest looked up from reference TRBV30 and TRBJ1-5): SQTIHQWPATLVQPVGSPLSLECTVEGTSNPNLYWYRQAAGRGLQLLFYSVGIGQISSEVPQNLSASRPQDRQFILSSKKLLLSDSGFYLCAWRTTTSPLGGNQPQHFGDGTRLSIL.

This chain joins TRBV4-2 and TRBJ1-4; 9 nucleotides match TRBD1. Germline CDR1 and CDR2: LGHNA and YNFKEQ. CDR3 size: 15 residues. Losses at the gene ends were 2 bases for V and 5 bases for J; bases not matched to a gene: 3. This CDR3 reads CASSQSGTGNEKLFF. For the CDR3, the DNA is TGTGCCAGCAGCCAATCCGGGACAGGGAATGAAAAACTGTTTTTT.

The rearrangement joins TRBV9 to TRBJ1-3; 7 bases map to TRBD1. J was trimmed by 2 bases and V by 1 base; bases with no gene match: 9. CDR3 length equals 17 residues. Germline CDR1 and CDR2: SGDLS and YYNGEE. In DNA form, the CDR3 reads TGTGCCAGCAGCGTACAGGGGCAAGGGGGCACTGGAAACACCATATATTTT. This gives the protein CASSVQGQGGTGNTIYF.

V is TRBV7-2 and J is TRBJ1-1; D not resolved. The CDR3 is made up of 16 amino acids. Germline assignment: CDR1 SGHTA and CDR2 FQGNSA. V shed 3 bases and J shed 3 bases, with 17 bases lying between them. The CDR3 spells CASSFVLSGFDTEAFF. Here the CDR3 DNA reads TGTGCCAGCAGCTTCGTCCTTTCCGGTTTTGACACTGAAGCTTTCTTT.

CDR3 region: CASSVEINSFAAFF. DNA for the CDR3: TGTGCCAGCAGCGTAGAGATTAACTCGTTCGCGGCTTTCTTT. The V and J genes are TRBV9 and TRBJ1-1; D unresolved. The CDR3 has 14 residues. V was cut by 0 bases and J by 11 bases, with 17 bases left in between. Germline V CDR1 and CDR2: SGDLS, YYNGEE.

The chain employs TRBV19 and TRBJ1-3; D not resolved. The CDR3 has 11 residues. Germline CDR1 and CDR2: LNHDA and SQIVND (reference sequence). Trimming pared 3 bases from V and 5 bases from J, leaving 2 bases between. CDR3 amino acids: CASSIRNTIYF. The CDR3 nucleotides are TGTGCCAGTAGTATCAGAAACACCATATATTTT.

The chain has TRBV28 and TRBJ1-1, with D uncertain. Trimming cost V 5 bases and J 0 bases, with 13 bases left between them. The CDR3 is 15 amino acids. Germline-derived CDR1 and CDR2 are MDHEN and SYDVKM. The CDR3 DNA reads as TGTGCCAGCAGTGACGGGAGGGTGATGAACACTGAAGCTTTCTTT. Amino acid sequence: CASSDGRVMNTEAFF. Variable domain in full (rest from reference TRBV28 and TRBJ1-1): DVKVTQSSRYLVKRTGEKVFLECVQDMDHENMFWYRQDPGLGLRLIYFSYDVKMKEKGDIPEGYSVSREKKERFSLILESASTNQTSMYLCASSDGRVMNTEAFFGQGTRLTVV.

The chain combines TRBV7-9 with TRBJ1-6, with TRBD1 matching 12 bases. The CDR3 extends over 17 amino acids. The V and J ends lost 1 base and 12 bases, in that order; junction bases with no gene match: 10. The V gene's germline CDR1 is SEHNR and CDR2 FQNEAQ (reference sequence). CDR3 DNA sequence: TGTGCCAGCAGCTTAGGTCCCCCGGGACAGGGGGCGGGACCCCTCCACTTT. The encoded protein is CASSLGPPGQGAGPLHF.

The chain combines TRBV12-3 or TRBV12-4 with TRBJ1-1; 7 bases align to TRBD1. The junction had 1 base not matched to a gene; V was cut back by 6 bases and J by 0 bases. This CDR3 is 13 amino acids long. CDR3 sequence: CASRQGMNTEAFF. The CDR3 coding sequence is TGTGCCAGCAGACAGGGGATGAACACTGAAGCTTTCTTT.

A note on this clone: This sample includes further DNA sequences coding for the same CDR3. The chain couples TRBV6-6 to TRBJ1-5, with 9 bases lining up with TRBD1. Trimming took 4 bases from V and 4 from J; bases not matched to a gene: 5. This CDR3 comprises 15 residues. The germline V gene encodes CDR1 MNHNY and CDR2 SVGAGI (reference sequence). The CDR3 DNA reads TGTGCCAGCAGTTCGCCGGGACAGGGTAATCAGCCCCAGCATTTT. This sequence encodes CASSSPGQGNQPQHF.

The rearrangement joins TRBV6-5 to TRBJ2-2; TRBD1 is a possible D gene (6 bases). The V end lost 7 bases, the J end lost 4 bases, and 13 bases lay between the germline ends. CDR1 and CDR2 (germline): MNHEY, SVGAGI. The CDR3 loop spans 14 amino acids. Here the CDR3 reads CASKSYRATGELFF. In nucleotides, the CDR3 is TGTGCCAGCAAATCCTACAGGGCCACCGGGGAGCTGTTTTTT.

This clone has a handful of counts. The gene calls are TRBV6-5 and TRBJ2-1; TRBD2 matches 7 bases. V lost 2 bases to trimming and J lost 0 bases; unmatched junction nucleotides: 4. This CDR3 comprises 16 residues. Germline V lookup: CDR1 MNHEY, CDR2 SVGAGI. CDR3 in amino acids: CASSYRRGSSYNEQFF. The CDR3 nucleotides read TGTGCCAGCAGTTACAGGCGGGGGAGCTCCTACAATGAGCAGTTCTTC.

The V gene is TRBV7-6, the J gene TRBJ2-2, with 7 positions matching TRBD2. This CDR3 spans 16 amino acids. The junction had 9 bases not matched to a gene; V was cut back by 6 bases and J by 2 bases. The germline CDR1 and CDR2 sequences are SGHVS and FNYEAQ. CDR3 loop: CASRLRASGNTGELFF. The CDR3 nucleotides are TGTGCCAGCAGGCTCCGGGCTAGCGGCAACACCGGGGAGCTGTTTTTT.

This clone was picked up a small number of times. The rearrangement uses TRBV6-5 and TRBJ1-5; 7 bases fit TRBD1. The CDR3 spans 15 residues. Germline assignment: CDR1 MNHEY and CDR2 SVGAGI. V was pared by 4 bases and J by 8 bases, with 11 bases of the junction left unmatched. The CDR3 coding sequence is TGTGCCAGCAGTTCTCGGGGCAGGGGGTGGAAGCCCCAGCATTTT. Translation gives CASSSRGRGWKPQHF.

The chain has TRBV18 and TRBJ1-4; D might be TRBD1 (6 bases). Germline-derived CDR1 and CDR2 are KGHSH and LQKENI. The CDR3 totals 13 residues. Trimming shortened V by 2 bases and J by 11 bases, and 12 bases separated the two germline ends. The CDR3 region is CASSPGGEGKLFF. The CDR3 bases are TGTGCCAGCTCACCAGGGGGCGAGGGGAAACTGTTTTTT. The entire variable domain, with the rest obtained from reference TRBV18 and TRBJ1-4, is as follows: NAGVMQNPRHLVRRRGQEARLRCSPMKGHSHVYWYRQLPEEGLKFMVYLQKENIIDESGMPKERFSAEFPKEGPSILRIQQVVRGDSAAYFCASSPGGEGKLFFGSGTQLSVL.

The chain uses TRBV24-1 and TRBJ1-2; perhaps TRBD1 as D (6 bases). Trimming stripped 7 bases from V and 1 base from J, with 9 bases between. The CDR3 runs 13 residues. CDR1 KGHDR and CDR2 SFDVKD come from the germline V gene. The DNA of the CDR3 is TGTGCCACCAGCCGAGGGGGTAACTATGGCTACACCTTC. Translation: CATSRGGNYGYTF.

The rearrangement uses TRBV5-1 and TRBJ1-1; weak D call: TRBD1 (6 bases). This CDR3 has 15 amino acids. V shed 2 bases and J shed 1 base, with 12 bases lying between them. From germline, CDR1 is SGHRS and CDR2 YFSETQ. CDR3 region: CASSFIGGQNTEAFF. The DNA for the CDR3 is TGCGCCAGCAGCTTTATAGGGGGACAGAACACTGAAGCTTTCTTT. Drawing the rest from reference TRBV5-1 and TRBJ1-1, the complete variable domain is KAGVTQTPRYLIKTRGQQVTLSCSPISGHRSVSWYQQTPGQGLQFLFEYFSETQRNKGNFPGRFSGRQFSNSRSEMNVSTLELGDSALYLCASSFIGGQNTEAFFGQGTRLTVV.

CDR3 nucleotides: TGTGCCAGCACCATACAGGGGATCGGTTCACCCCTCCACTTT. Its translation: CASTIQGIGSPLHF. The rearrangement links TRBV3-1 (or the pseudogene TRBV3-2) to TRBJ1-6, with 7 bases aligning to TRBD1. From germline, CDR1 is LGHDT and CDR2 YNNKEL (reference sequence). Unmatched junction bases numbered 9, after V lost 7 bases and J lost 9 bases. The CDR3 length is 14 residues.